This T cell receptor beta chain was identified during a study of CD8+ T cells in alopecia areata (dated by TCRdb to 2017 to 2018). As for the study more broadly: Treated patients were enrolled in an open-label pilot trial of oral tofacitinib at 5 to 10 mg twice daily for moderate-to-severe alopecia areata. In humans, TCRbeta sequencing was performed on scalp tissue and on sorted CD4+ and CD8+ peripheral blood T cells from healthy controls and from patients with patchy or totalis/universalis alopecia areata. Patients on tofacitinib were biopsied at baseline and after 4 and 24 weeks of treatment, and several of the patients also had a later scalp biopsy. The study used high-throughput TCRbeta sequencing to examine T cell clonal expansion in alopecia areata, in both the C3H/HeJ mouse model and human patients. RNA came from the PAXgene miRNA kit for fixed scalp, the miRNeasy kit for PBMCs, and the RNeasy kit for mouse skin. immunoSEQ multiplex PCR using 35 Vbeta forward primers and 13 Jbeta reverse primers was used to amplify TCRbeta CDR3 regions. Scalp clonality was compared across normal scalp (n=4), patchy alopecia areata scalp (n=8), and alopecia totalis/universalis scalp (n=8). Patients received tofacitinib for 6 to 18 months and were then followed off drug for 6 months to check for delayed response and recurrence. In treated patients, disease severity was measured using the SALT score, which gives the percentage of scalp surface area affected. Overall study outcomes, separate from this receptor: Compared with normal scalp, lesional scalp, particularly in alopecia totalis/universalis, had higher clonality and more expanded CD8+ clones, which suggests antigenic drive. Tofacitinib significantly decreased scalp clonality and the number of expanded CD8+ clones among the top 100 scalp clones. Compared with mice, TCR sequences shared between patients were less clear, possibly partly because of HLA diversity across the patient population. Unlike mouse skin, which is dominated by gammadelta T cells, normal human skin has resident alphabeta T cells that are also sequenced, and this complicates analysis of the scalp TCR repertoire. During tofacitinib treatment, many expanded lesional clones remained in scalp and blood, and this persistence may partly explain relapse after treatment is stopped. Because the treated cohort was small and included a single nonresponder, larger studies are needed to assess links between baseline CD8+ expansion and response.

Library preparation used the immunoSEQ multiplex PCR assay. RNA was extracted from all samples and reverse transcribed into cDNA as template for TCR sequencing. First-strand cDNA was synthesized using SuperScript III with a 2:1 mix of oligo-dT and random hexamers. A synthetic immune receptor repertoire was used to measure amplification bias, and any remaining bias was corrected computationally. The published analysis was carried out like this. Raw reads were preprocessed to remove errors, and CDR3 was defined by IMGT conventions from the conserved cysteine to phenylalanine. To get clonality, Shannon entropy was normalized by log2 of the number of productive unique TCRs and the result was subtracted from 1. CD4 or CD8 identity of scalp clones was inferred by cross-referencing scalp TCRbeta sequences with sorted blood CD4 and CD8 repertoires. TCRdb retrieved this table from immuneACCESS and kept in-frame rearrangements only. Not all clones are present; in checked studies, unresolved V genes account for under half, and no reason is known for the remainder. D and trimming were read from the DNA, whereas the V and J calls and clone size are those reported in that table. The sample table holds some 220,000 clones, of which less than 75% were seen once. The leading ten clones occupy roughly 1.4% of the sample.

What this sample's time point label stands for: around 4 weeks on oral tofacitinib. In light of the paper, this sample's treatment or condition label describes: oral pan-JAK inhibitor, 5-10 mg twice daily. From alopecia areata patients, peripheral blood was collected along with lesional scalp punch biopsies. PBMCs were isolated by density centrifugation and stained for CD3, CD4 and CD8, and CD4+ and CD8+ T cells were sorted on a FACSAria. Of note for this clone: Its specific antigen is unknown. No quality values exist for individual bases; no much larger clone is one base distant.

Trimming removed 0 bases from V and 10 bases from J, leaving 13 bases between the germline ends. Measured from the cysteine to the phenylalanine, the CDR3 is 15 residues long. Only CDR3 DNA is held: 45 bases, read in frame from base 1. The germline V gene encodes CDR1 SGHDN and CDR2 FVKESK. Sequencing used CD4+ T cells sorted from blood, obtained at week 4, from a patient treated with tofacitinib. The receptor's source is a human donor with alopecia areata. The rearrangement combines TRBV14 with TRBJ1-6, with the D gene uncertain. The CDR3 amino acid sequence is: CASSQEFRGKSPLHF. The nucleotide sequence reads as follows: TGTGCCAGCAGCCAAGAGTTTCGGGGTAAATCACCCCTCCACTTT.